The 15 T cell receptor beta chains below all came from one sample that was sequenced in a study of a mutant IDH1 vaccine in newly diagnosed glioma. Profiling relied on immunoSEQ multiplex PCR, and the TCRdb table lists in-frame clones only, not all of them. This sample yields 55,000 to 70,000 clones, of which around 86% are seen a single time; over 2.5% belongs to the top ten. Time point meaning: baseline, week 1 (first vaccination visit). As for treatment: pre-vaccination baseline after standard-of-care therapy. The material sequenced was PBMCs, taken from a glioma patient treated with radiotherapy, temozolomide or both. The receptors shown here come from a man aged 30 to 45 with glioma.

The CDR3 here is CASSPAGTGGGPQHF. CDR3 nucleotides: TGCGCCAGCAGCCCAGCCGGGACAGGGGGTGGGCCCCAGCATTTT. This sequence joins TRBV4-1 and TRBJ1-5; 11 nucleotides align to TRBD1. Germline V CDR1 and CDR2: MGHRA, YSYEKL. The CDR3 spans 15 residues. J lost 9 bases, V lost 4 bases, and 8 bases had no gene match.

V is TRBV6-1 and J is TRBJ2-1, with TRBD2 identical over 10 bases. Losses at the gene ends were 3 bases for V and 3 bases for J; bases not matched to a gene: 17. In germline, CDR1 is MNHNS, CDR2 SASEGT. The CDR3 contains 20 residues. The CDR3 protein is CASSETRRGQRGGRYNEQFF. The CDR3 region has the DNA TGTGCCAGCAGTGAGACGAGAAGGGGTCAGCGGGGGGGCCGCTACAATGAGCAGTTCTTC.

The chain joins TRBV2 to TRBJ2-7; D may be TRBD2 (5 bases). From germline, CDR1 is SNHLY and CDR2 FYNNEI. Trimming removed 3 bases from V and 2 bases from J, with 11 bases in between. The CDR3 is 14 residues long. The CDR3 is CASSDFTGTYEQYF. In DNA form, the CDR3 reads TGTGCCAGCAGTGATTTTACGGGGACCTACGAGCAGTACTTC.

The genes are TRBV28 and TRBJ1-4, with 9 bases identical to TRBD1. CDR1 MDHEN and CDR2 SYDVKM come from the germline V gene. The CDR3 spans 14 residues. Germline trimming cut 6 bases from V and 7 bases from J; bases unmatched to any gene: 6. The CDR3 nucleotides read TGTGCCAGCAGGCCGGGACAGGGTGGTGAAAAACTGTTTTTT. Its translation: CASRPGQGGEKLFF.

The genes are TRBV29-1 and TRBJ2-7; a possible D gene is TRBD1 (6 bases). The CDR3 totals 14 residues. The germline V and J ends were trimmed by 7 bases and 5 bases, with 21 bases remaining between them. The germline V gene has CDR1 SQVTM and CDR2 ANQGSEA. This chain's CDR3 is CSAGTGNGLDEQYF. CDR3 nucleotide sequence: TGCAGCGCGGGTACAGGGAATGGTCTGGACGAGCAGTACTTC.

The rearrangement links TRBV19 to TRBJ1-1, with 8 bases matching TRBD1. The V and J ends lost 5 bases and 5 bases, in that order; junction bases with no gene match: 7. Germline CDR1 LNHDA, CDR2 SQIVND (reference sequence). CDR3 length: 14 residues. DNA of the CDR3: TGTGCCAGTAGTTTGCGGACAGGGCGGACTGAAGCTTTCTTT. Amino acid sequence: CASSLRTGRTEAFF.

J is TRBJ1-2 and V is TRBV20-1; tentatively, D is TRBD1 (5 bases). Germline V gene data show CDR1 as DFQATT and CDR2 as SNEGSKA (reference sequence). This CDR3 has 11 amino acids. Trimming shortened V by 3 bases and J by 7 bases, and 9 bases separated the two germline ends. CDR3 sequence reads: CSASGGRGYTF. The CDR3 DNA is TGCAGTGCTAGCGGGGGTCGTGGCTACACCTTC.

The chain combines TRBV6-5 with TRBJ2-7, with 10 bases that match TRBD2. Germline V gene lookup returns CDR1 MNHEY and CDR2 SVGAGI. The CDR3 is 16 residues long. V lost 4 bases to trimming and J lost 1 base; unmatched junction nucleotides: 7. Here the CDR3 reads CASSFLAGGRSYEQYF. The CDR3 DNA reads as TGTGCCAGCAGTTTCTTAGCGGGGGGAAGGTCCTACGAGCAGTACTTC.

The rearrangement uses TRBV5-8 and TRBJ1-5; 12 positions match TRBD1. Germline assignment: CDR1 SGHTS and CDR2 YDEGEE. CDR3 length: 16 residues. V trimming: 0 bases; J trimming: 6 bases; junction bases outside the gene matches: 4. The CDR3 DNA follows: TGTGCCAGCAGCTTGGGGGACAGGGGGCTCGGTCAGCCCCAGCATTTT. This translates into CASSLGDRGLGQPQHF.

The chain uses TRBV5-1 and TRBJ2-3, with D unclear. Trimming took off 3 bases at V and 5 bases at J, with 10 bases between the two ends. There are 13 residues in the CDR3. From germline, CDR1 is SGHRS and CDR2 YFSETQ. The CDR3 DNA is TGCGCCAGCAGCTGGAACCCCGGAGATACGCAGTATTTT. Its protein is CASSWNPGDTQYF.

The V call is TRBV7-8, the J call TRBJ1-1, with 9 bases aligning to TRBD1. Germline V gene lookup returns CDR1 SGHVS and CDR2 FQNEAQ. The CDR3 length is 15 residues. The V and J ends lost 4 bases and 3 bases, in that order; junction bases with no gene match: 6. CDR3 in DNA: TGTGCCAGCAGCTCCCACAGGGGGCGAGACACTGAAGCTTTCTTT. Translation: CASSSHRGRDTEAFF.

The genes are TRBV5-5 and TRBJ1-2; 9 nucleotides agree with TRBD1. V lost 0 bases, J lost 7 bases, and 7 bases stayed unmatched. CDR3 size: 15 residues. Germline values: CDR1 SGHKS, CDR2 YYEKEE (reference sequence). The CDR3 reads CASSLGVMGQGGYTF. CDR3 nucleotide sequence: TGTGCCAGCAGCTTGGGGGTCATGGGACAGGGTGGCTACACCTTC.

This chain uses TRBV5-1 with TRBJ2-2; 7 nucleotides line up with TRBD1. After removal of 4 bases from V and 1 base from J, the junction contained 13 bases not matched to a gene. CDR3 length: 18 residues. The germline V gene has CDR1 SGHRS and CDR2 YFSETQ. The CDR3 sequence: CASSLARQGIRNTGELFF. The DNA for the CDR3 is TGCGCCAGCAGCCTAGCCCGACAGGGAATTAGGAACACCGGGGAGCTGTTTTTT.

The chain is built from TRBV2 and TRBJ2-3, with D possibly matching TRBD2 (6 bases). Trimming left V 7 bases short and J 0 bases short, with 17 bases between. The CDR3 contains 16 residues. Germline V gene sequence: CDR1 SNHLY, CDR2 FYNNEI. CDR3 in amino acids: CASKRFSGSSTDTQYF. The CDR3 DNA sequence: TGTGCCAGCAAACGTTTTAGCGGATCTAGCACAGATACGCAGTATTTT.

The V and J genes are TRBV27 and TRBJ1-6; D gene unclear. The CDR3 spans 16 residues. Between the trimmed V and J ends, which lost 5 bases and 0 bases, there was a span of 11 bases. Germline V gives CDR1 MNHEY, CDR2 SMNVEV (reference sequence). This CDR3 reads CASSGPGSSYNSPLHF. The CDR3, as DNA: TGTGCCAGCAGTGGGCCAGGAAGCTCCTATAATTCACCCCTCCACTTT.